This T cell receptor beta chain was sequenced for a study of CD8+CD57+ T cells in acquired aplastic anemia. Study-wide context: An average of roughly 3.2 ug of DNA was obtained from sorted CD4+ and CD8+ cells.

TCR beta VDJ combinations and CDR3 sequences were profiled from genomic DNA. TCRdb analysed the reads with MiXCR anew, one entry per CDR3 protein. The sample yields 200,000 to 250,000 distinct CDR3 sequences, 40% to 60% seen once. Selection for sequencing was limited to patients who had shown CD8+CD57+ cell expansion by flow cytometry. By the time of blood sampling, patients had still received no therapy. V lost 5 bases and J lost 4; bases outside the gene matches: 7. Per germline, CDR1 SEHNR and CDR2 FQNEAQ (reference sequence). There are 16 residues in the CDR3. The chain carries TRBV7-9 and TRBJ2-1, with 11 bases fitting TRBD1. The sample was sorted CD4+, CD8+, or CD8+CD57+ T cells (not recorded which) from PBMCs. This receptor was identified in a human donor with aplastic anemia. CDR3 region: CASSKGQGDRYNEQFF. CDR3 bases: TGTGCCAGCAGCAAGGGACAGGGGGACCGATACAATGAGCAGTTCTTC.